A selection of T cell receptor beta chains follows, all from one sample in a study of control samples from healthy donors and cancer patients. Clones were sequenced by immunoSEQ multiplex PCR, and TCRdb holds only the in-frame ones, with some missing. Of 120,000 to 150,000 clones listed, roughly 89% were seen once; the top ten hold 11%. The sample taken for sequencing was blood. These receptor sequences come from a man under 40 in good health. The CDR3 runs from the conserved cysteine through the conserved F or W. D genes are given only for firm matches. A clone size is listed for some rows: how often the clone was seen (once, few, many), or a class if it is expanded.

clone_size j_call d_call v_call cdr3_aa cdr3_nt
NA TRBJ1-3 NA TRBV28 CASLTGSGNTIYF TGTGCCAGCCTTACGGGTTCTGGAAACACCATATATTTT
NA TRBJ1-2 TRBD1 TRBV28 CASSSWDRNYGYTF TGTGCCAGCAGTTCATGGGACAGGAACTATGGCTACACCTTC
NA TRBJ2-7 TRBD1 TRBV7-9 CASSSSWDRVYEQYF TGTGCCAGCAGCTCGTCTTGGGACAGGGTCTACGAGCAGTACTTC
NA TRBJ2-7 NA TRBV28 CASRLTGTSFLEQYF TGTGCCAGCAGACTAACCGGGACTTCTTTCCTCGAGCAGTACTTC
NA TRBJ1-2 NA TRBV19 CASSHRVHVYGYTF TGTGCCAGTAGTCACAGGGTTCATGTTTATGGCTACACCTTC
NA TRBJ2-5 NA TRBV12-3/TRBV12-4 CASSLKGYKTQYF TGTGCCAGCAGTTTAAAGGGGTACAAGACCCAGTACTTC
NA TRBJ1-3 NA TRBV28 CASSPSGLSGNTIYF TGTGCCAGCAGTCCATCAGGGCTCTCTGGAAACACCATATATTTT
once TRBJ1-6 NA TRBV19 CASSGGPSPLHF TGTGCCAGTAGTGGAGGACCTTCACCCCTCCACTTT
NA TRBJ1-1 NA TRBV6-5 CASSYSGANTEAFF TGTGCCAGCAGTTACTCGGGGGCGAACACTGAAGCTTTCTTT
NA TRBJ2-2 TRBD2 TRBV7-9 CASSLTHLADNTGELFF TGTGCCAGCAGCTTAACCCACCTAGCGGATAACACCGGGGAGCTGTTTTTT
NA TRBJ1-1 NA TRBV4-1 CASSQYTSREAFF TGCGCCAGCAGCCAATATACCAGCAGGGAAGCTTTCTTT
NA TRBJ2-7 NA TRBV7-4 CASIRTILDGAYEQYF TGTGCCAGCATTCGAACAATTTTGGACGGCGCCTACGAGCAGTACTTC
few TRBJ2-7 NA TRBV5-6 CASSRDTTYEQYF TGTGCCAGCAGCCGCGACACCACCTACGAGCAGTACTTC
NA TRBJ2-7 TRBD2 TRBV7-8 CASSLGTSGIYEQYF TGTGCCAGCAGCCTAGGGACTAGCGGGATCTACGAGCAGTACTTC
NA TRBJ2-5 NA TRBV4-3 CASSQETAGAGETQYF TGCGCCAGCAGCCAAGAAACGGCCGGGGCGGGGGAGACCCAGTACTTC
NA TRBJ2-7 NA TRBV10-1 CASSESAGPGFIYEQYF TGCGCCAGCAGTGAGTCTGCAGGACCCGGGTTTATCTACGAGCAGTACTTC
NA TRBJ1-2 NA TRBV19 CASKYVTALNYGYTF TGTGCCAGTAAATATGTCACAGCCTTAAACTATGGCTACACCTTC
NA TRBJ1-1 TRBD1 TRBV11-3 CASSSGTDTEAFF TGTGCCAGCAGCTCCGGGACAGACACTGAAGCTTTCTTT
few TRBJ1-6 NA TRBV2 CASSAKDPSYNSPLHF TGTGCCAGCAGTGCAAAGGACCCATCGTATAATTCACCCCTCCACTTT
NA TRBJ1-4 NA TRBV10-3 CAISGSGGSEKLFF TGTGCCATCAGTGGGTCGGGGGGAAGTGAAAAACTGTTTTTT
NA TRBJ1-1 NA TRBV27 CASSLSELNTEAFF TGTGCCAGCAGTTTATCTGAGCTAAACACTGAAGCTTTCTTT
NA TRBJ2-4 NA TRBV6-5 CASSPQGAKNIQYF TGTGCCAGCAGTCCACAGGGAGCCAAAAACATTCAGTACTTC
NA TRBJ2-2 NA TRBV7-8 CASSLVLQNTGELFF TGTGCCAGCAGCTTAGTTCTCCAGAACACCGGGGAGCTGTTTTTT
NA TRBJ2-1 TRBD2 TRBV7-2 CASSLGGSSGTNEQFF TGTGCCAGCAGCTTAGGAGGGTCTAGCGGGACCAATGAGCAGTTCTTC
NA TRBJ1-5 NA TRBV2 CASSRRALSHQPQHF TGTGCCAGCAGTCGCAGGGCTTTATCCCATCAGCCCCAGCATTTT
NA TRBJ2-3 TRBD2 TRBV4-1 CASSQGRFGGTDTQYF TGCGCCAGCAGCCAAGGGCGGTTCGGGGGGACAGATACGCAGTATTTT
once TRBJ1-5 NA TRBV15 CATSRARTYNQPQHF TGTGCCACCAGCAGAGCCCGGACCTACAATCAGCCCCAGCATTTT
NA TRBJ2-7 NA TRBV7-3 CARTQISYEQYF TGTGCCAGGACCCAGATTAGCTACGAGCAGTACTTC